Below are 21 T cell receptor beta chains sequenced from a single sample in a study of T cells in Graves' hyperthyroidism and ophthalmopathy. Amplification targeted TCR beta CDR3 regions from RNA transcripts. An initial round of RT-PCR targeting the TCR CDR3 relied on the HTBI primer set. TCRdb reprocessed the multiplex PCR reads via MiXCR and lists one record per CDR3 protein. Here the sample spans about 500,000 distinct CDR3 sequences, roughly an eighth being singletons. What was sequenced was blood. The receptors originated from a woman aged 18-29 years with Graves' hyperthyroidism.

Many counts were recorded for this clonotype. The gene calls are TRBV7-9 and TRBJ2-1, with D hard to call. V shed 0 bases and J shed 0 bases, with 3 bases lying between them. CDR1 and CDR2 (germline): SEHNR, FQNEAQ (reference sequence). The CDR3 is 14 amino acids. In nucleotides, the CDR3 is TGTGCCAGCAGCTTAGCGGCCTCCTACAATGAGCAGTTCTTC. Translated: CASSLAASYNEQFF.

There are many counts of this clonotype. The chain couples TRBV18 to TRBJ2-1, with 7 bases fitting TRBD2. Germline V lookup: CDR1 KGHSH, CDR2 LQKENI. The CDR3 sequence is 15 residues long. J was trimmed by 9 bases and V by 3 bases; bases with no gene match: 11. Written as DNA, the CDR3 is TGTGCCAGCTCACCCCCGGGAGGATCGGGAGGTGAGCAGTTCTTC. Translating gives CASSPPGGSGGEQFF.

This clonotype was counted ten times or more. The chain joins TRBV7-8 to TRBJ2-1; the D gene is possibly TRBD1 (6 bases). Trimming took 7 bases from V and 4 from J, leaving 17 bases between them. Looked up from germline, CDR1 is SGHVS and CDR2 is FQNEAQ. The CDR3 sequence is 15 residues long. CDR3 region: CASTTRIQGYNEQFF. CDR3 in DNA: TGTGCCAGCACCACACGCATACAGGGATACAATGAGCAGTTCTTC. Combining the CDR3 with reference TRBV7-8 and TRBJ2-1 gives the whole variable domain GAGVSQSPRYKVAKRGQDVALRCDPISGHVSLFWYQQALGQGPEFLTYFQNEAQLDKSGLPSDRFFAERPEGSVSTLKIQRTQQEDSAVYLCASTTRIQGYNEQFFGPGTRLTVL.

The chain recombines TRBV10-1 with TRBJ2-1; D perhaps matches TRBD2 (5 bases). Germline-derived CDR1 and CDR2 are WNHNN and SYGVQD (reference sequence). The CDR3 extends over 14 amino acids. The V gene lost 4 bases and the J gene lost 9 bases, with 16 bases spanning the gap. This CDR3 is CASSAGYRLTEQFF. CDR3 DNA sequence: TGCGCCAGCAGTGCGGGGTACCGTCTCACTGAGCAGTTCTTC.

In its sample, this clonotype was seen many times. This chain joins TRBV7-8 and TRBJ2-3; weak D call: TRBD2 (6 bases). Trimming stripped 3 bases from V and 6 bases from J, with 10 bases between. Per germline, CDR1 SGHVS and CDR2 FQNEAQ. The CDR3 sequence is 13 residues long. For the CDR3, the DNA is TGTGCCAGCAGCTTCGGGAGCGGTGATACGCAGTATTTT. It is translated as CASSFGSGDTQYF.

A few counts support this clonotype. The chain has TRBV24-1 and TRBJ2-3; TRBD2 aligns across 7 bases. In germline, CDR1 is KGHDR, CDR2 SFDVKD. This CDR3 comprises 14 residues. J lost 1 base, V lost 7 bases, and 4 bases had no gene match. Here the CDR3 DNA reads TGTGCCACCAGGCGGGGGTCCGGCACAGATACGCAGTATTTT. This translates into CATRRGSGTDTQYF.

The V call is TRBV7-2, the J call TRBJ2-3; the D call may be TRBD1 or TRBD2 (6 bases each). Germline assignment: CDR1 SGHTA and CDR2 FQGNSA. The CDR3 extends over 13 amino acids. Trimming pared 2 bases from V and 6 bases from J, leaving 9 bases between. Here the CDR3 DNA reads TGTGCCAGCAGCTTAAGGGGGAGGGATACGCAGTATTTT. This encodes CASSLRGRDTQYF.

This clonotype came up many times. The chain carries TRBV5-1 and TRBJ2-3; 10 bases agree with TRBD1. This CDR3 region has 16 residues. V gave up 0 bases and J gave up 5 bases; unmatched junction bases: 6. Germline V gene sequence: CDR1 SGHRS, CDR2 YFSETQ. In DNA, the CDR3 is TGCGCCAGCAGCTTGGCAGACAGGGGGCAGGGAGATACGCAGTATTTT. Translation: CASSLADRGQGDTQYF.

Ten or more counts support this clonotype. The chain couples TRBV29-1 to TRBJ1-1; TRBD1 matches at 7 bases. This CDR3 spans 11 amino acids. Germline loops: CDR1 SQVTM, CDR2 ANQGSEA. With V trimmed by 4 bases and J by 11 bases, 7 bases remained unmatched. CDR3 sequence (DNA): TGCAGCGTTGGAAGACAGGGTAGGGCTTTCTTT. This encodes CSVGRQGRAFF.

This chain links TRBV7-8 with TRBJ1-2; TRBD1 matches 7 bases. Germline CDR1 SGHVS, CDR2 FQNEAQ. CDR3 length: 14 residues. The J segment lost 5 bases and the V segment lost 3 bases, leaving 6 bases of the junction unmatched. CDR3: CASSFSGTEYGYTF. CDR3 sequence (DNA): TGTGCCAGCAGCTTTTCCGGGACAGAATATGGCTACACCTTC.

In this sample, this clonotype turned up many times. The V call is TRBV7-9, the J call TRBJ1-1; 9 positions agree with TRBD1. The germline gives CDR1 SEHNR, CDR2 FQNEAQ (reference sequence). The CDR3 loop spans 14 amino acids. V was clipped by 5 bases and J by 2 bases; unmatched bases: 3. The CDR3 reads CASSLTGGNTEAFF. CDR3 nucleotide sequence: TGTGCCAGCAGCCTCACAGGGGGCAACACTGAAGCTTTCTTT.

This clonotype was recorded at least ten times. V gene TRBV30 combines with J gene TRBJ1-5, with D hard to call. Germline assignment: CDR1 GTSNPN and CDR2 SVGIG (reference sequence). Trimming shortened V by 1 base and J by 3 bases, and 7 bases separated the two germline ends. This CDR3 has 13 residues. CDR3 sequence reads: CAWSGGDNQPQHF. The CDR3 DNA sequence: TGTGCCTGGAGTGGAGGAGACAATCAGCCCCAGCATTTT. Using reference TRBV30 and TRBJ1-5 for the parts outside the CDR3, the full variable domain is SQTIHQWPATLVQPVGSPLSLECTVEGTSNPNLYWYRQAAGRGLQLLFYSVGIGQISSEVPQNLSASRPQDRQFILSSKKLLLSDSGFYLCAWSGGDNQPQHFGDGTRLSIL.

This clonotype was counted at least ten times. The chain employs TRBV12-3 or TRBV12-4 and TRBJ2-5, with D unresolved. V was shortened by 7 bases and J by 3 bases, with 12 bases between the two germline ends. This CDR3 has 13 amino acids. The CDR3 spells CASTPGLKETQYF. CDR3 nucleotides: TGTGCCAGCACCCCGGGTCTAAAAGAGACCCAGTACTTC.

Written as DNA, the CDR3 is TGTGCCAGCAGCTTCCCTAGCGAGAAAAGGGATGAGCAGTTCTTC. Its protein is CASSFPSEKRDEQFF. The J gene is TRBJ2-1, the V gene TRBV13, with D maybe TRBD2 (6 bases). Germline V gene data show CDR1 as PRHDT and CDR2 as FYEKMQ (reference sequence). Trimming shortened V by 3 bases and J by 8 bases, and 17 bases separated the two germline ends. This CDR3 region has 15 residues.

This clonotype was found many times. The chain combines TRBV12-3 or TRBV12-4 with TRBJ1-1; TRBD1 might be the D (5 bases). V shed 3 bases and J shed 2 bases, with 10 bases lying between them. The CDR3 is 14 amino acids. CDR3 in amino acids: CASSLAGTNTEAFF. CDR3 in DNA: TGTGCCAGCAGTTTGGCAGGGACTAACACTGAAGCTTTCTTT.

This clonotype was seen many times. The genes are TRBV6-2 or TRBV6-3 and TRBJ1-1; no reliable D call. V dropped 8 bases and J dropped 1 base, with 8 bases sitting between them. The CDR3 extends over 12 amino acids. CDR1 and CDR2 from the germline V gene are MNHEY and SVGEGT. CDR3 in amino acids: CASARENTEAFF. CDR3 DNA sequence: TGTGCCAGCGCCCGCGAGAACACTGAAGCTTTCTTT.

This clonotype was observed at least ten times. This rearrangement joins TRBV11-2 to TRBJ1-6; possibly TRBD1 for D (6 bases). The germline V gene has CDR1 SGHAT and CDR2 FQNNGV. The CDR3 is 15 amino acids. V lost 7 bases to trimming and J lost 4 bases, with 14 bases between them. CDR3 in DNA: TGTGCCAGCAACTCGGGGGGCGCATATAATTCACCCCTCCACTTT. Residues: CASNSGGAYNSPLHF.

This clonotype was seen many times. The chain is built from TRBV3-1 and TRBJ2-1; perhaps TRBD2 as D (6 bases). V lost 4 bases and J lost 5, with 15 bases in between. Germline CDR1 LGHDT, CDR2 YNNKEL (reference sequence). This CDR3 has 15 residues. CDR3 sequence reads: CASSPHSTSNNEQFF. CDR3 bases: TGTGCCAGCAGCCCCCATTCGACTAGTAACAATGAGCAGTTCTTC.

This clonotype was recorded at least ten times. This sequence joins TRBV2 and TRBJ2-3; D may be TRBD2 (6 bases). V lost 7 bases and J lost 2, with 19 bases in between. The germline V gene has CDR1 SNHLY and CDR2 FYNNEI. The CDR3 consists of 16 residues. The CDR3 here is CASTFGTPAYTDTQYF. CDR3 nucleotide sequence: TGTGCCAGCACGTTCGGGACTCCCGCCTACACAGATACGCAGTATTTT. Together with reference TRBV2 and TRBJ2-3, the CDR3 gives the full variable domain: EPEVTQTPSHQVTQMGQEVILRCVPISNHLYFYWYRQILGQKVEFLVSFYNNEISEKSEIFDDQFSVERPDGSNFTLKIRSTKLEDSAMYFCASTFGTPAYTDTQYFGPGTRLTVL.

In this sample, this clonotype turned up many times. The J gene is TRBJ2-3, the V gene TRBV20-1; TRBD2 agrees at 12 bases. The germline V gene encodes CDR1 DFQATT and CDR2 SNEGSKA (reference sequence). V was clipped by 3 bases and J by 2 bases; unmatched bases: 15. CDR3 length equals 19 residues. As DNA, the CDR3 is TGCAGTGCTAGCGGGCTAGCGGGAGGGGGTACGCAAGTCACAGATACGCAGTATTTT. Its translation: CSASGLAGGGTQVTDTQYF.

The chain employs TRBV2 and TRBJ1-2, with 8 bases lining up with TRBD1. The V gene end was trimmed by 3 bases and the J gene end by 8 bases; junction bases not matched to a gene: 11. There are 15 residues in the CDR3. Germline V lookup: CDR1 SNHLY, CDR2 FYNNEI. This CDR3 is CASSDGGQGVDGYTF. The CDR3 bases are TGTGCCAGCAGTGACGGTGGACAGGGCGTAGACGGCTACACCTTC.